This is a list of T cell receptor beta chains from one sample in a study of identical twins. Each CDR3 protein is one row after TCRdb ran MiXCR on the 5' RACE reads. The sample lists roughly 240,000 distinct CDR3 sequences, about 7% occurring once. The sample was also linked to a second study, of yellow fever vaccine responses in identical twins.

Sequences were obtained from memory (CD45RO+) T cells sorted from blood. The receptors stem from a woman between 18 and 30 years old in good health. Each CDR3 is given with its conserved first and last residue. D genes are given only for firm matches. Size is stated for part of the rows, as once, few or many counts, or as a class when the clone is expanded.

D gene: .; J gene: TRBJ2-2; clone size: many; V gene: TRBV14; CDR3 DNA: TGTGCCAGCAGCCAGACAGACACCGGGGAGCTGTTTTTT; CDR3 protein: CASSQTDTGELFF
D gene: .; J gene: TRBJ2-1; clone size: many; V gene: TRBV6-5; CDR3 DNA: TGTGCCAGCAGTTACTCGAATGAGCAGTTCTTC; CDR3 protein: CASSYSNEQFF
D gene: TRBD1; J gene: TRBJ1-5; clone size: many; V gene: TRBV12-3/TRBV12-4; CDR3 DNA: TGTGCCAGCAGTTATAACAGGGGCAAAAATCAGCCCCAGCATTTT; CDR3 protein: CASSYNRGKNQPQHF
D gene: .; J gene: TRBJ2-7; clone size: many; V gene: TRBV29-1; CDR3 DNA: TGCAGCGTCGGACGGGATTCCTACGAGCAGTACTTC; CDR3 protein: CSVGRDSYEQYF
D gene: .; J gene: TRBJ2-3; clone size: many; V gene: TRBV20-1; CDR3 DNA: TGCAGTGCTACAACAACGGAGTTAGGCACAGATACGCAGTATTTT; CDR3 protein: CSATTTELGTDTQYF
D gene: TRBD2; J gene: TRBJ2-1; clone size: many; V gene: TRBV28; CDR3 DNA: TGTGCCAGCACGTCGGGCAATAGCGGGAGGCCCCATGAGCAGTTCTTC; CDR3 protein: CASTSGNSGRPHEQFF
D gene: .; J gene: TRBJ2-7; clone size: .; V gene: TRBV20-1; CDR3 DNA: TGCAGTGCCGTGCTCCCGACGGGCCACGAGCAGTACTTC; CDR3 protein: CSAVLPTGHEQYF
D gene: .; J gene: TRBJ2-3; clone size: few; V gene: TRBV5-1; CDR3 DNA: TGCGCCAGCAGCTTGTTAAGGGGCGTCACAGATACGCAGTATTTT; CDR3 protein: CASSLLRGVTDTQYF
D gene: .; J gene: TRBJ2-5; clone size: .; V gene: TRBV2; CDR3 DNA: TGTGCCAGCAGTGAAAACTGGGCCCAAGAGACCCAGTACTTC; CDR3 protein: CASSENWAQETQYF
D gene: TRBD2; J gene: TRBJ2-1; clone size: many; V gene: TRBV12-3/TRBV12-4; CDR3 DNA: TGTGCCAGCAGCGGCGGGACTAGCGGACTCTCCTACAATGAGCAGTTCTTC; CDR3 protein: CASSGGTSGLSYNEQFF
D gene: TRBD1; J gene: TRBJ1-6; clone size: few; V gene: TRBV28; CDR3 DNA: TGTGCCAGCAGTTTATCTGGACAGGGAGGCTGGTATAATTCACCCCTCCACTTT; CDR3 protein: CASSLSGQGGWYNSPLHF
D gene: TRBD1; J gene: TRBJ2-1; clone size: few; V gene: TRBV2; CDR3 DNA: TGTGCCAGCAGGGGGACAGGGGGCAATGAGCAGTTCTTC; CDR3 protein: CASRGTGGNEQFF
D gene: .; J gene: TRBJ1-1; clone size: .; V gene: TRBV2; CDR3 DNA: TGTGCCAGCAGGTCCCTTGAGGGTAGCAACACTGAAGCTTTCTTT; CDR3 protein: CASRSLEGSNTEAFF
D gene: .; J gene: TRBJ2-1; clone size: many; V gene: TRBV20-1; CDR3 DNA: TGCAGTGCTTCTAGCATATCCTACAATGAGCAGTTCTTC; CDR3 protein: CSASSISYNEQFF
D gene: .; J gene: TRBJ2-1; clone size: .; V gene: TRBV5-3; CDR3 DNA: TGTGCCAGAAGCTTTCACCATCGAGATATGGGTGAGCAGTTCTTC; CDR3 protein: CARSFHHRDMGEQFF
D gene: .; J gene: TRBJ2-5; clone size: .; V gene: TRBV2; CDR3 DNA: TGTGCCAGCACTAGAGGGAGAAGTTCCAATCTGGCTTCGGAGACCCAGTACTTC; CDR3 protein: CASTRGRSSNLASETQYF
D gene: TRBD2; J gene: TRBJ2-5; clone size: many; V gene: TRBV7-8; CDR3 DNA: TGTGCCAGCAGCCTTCGGAGCGGGGGCCAAGAGACCCAGTACTTC; CDR3 protein: CASSLRSGGQETQYF
D gene: TRBD1; J gene: TRBJ2-5; clone size: .; V gene: TRBV10-1; CDR3 DNA: TGCGCCAGCGGACAGGGGAAGACCCAGTACTTC; CDR3 protein: CASGQGKTQYF
D gene: .; J gene: TRBJ2-4; clone size: .; V gene: TRBV6-6; CDR3 DNA: TGTGCCAGCAGGGACAGTTGGGACATTCAGTACTTC; CDR3 protein: CASRDSWDIQYF
D gene: .; J gene: TRBJ2-7; clone size: .; V gene: TRBV7-6; CDR3 DNA: TGTGCCAGCAGCTCTGGATCGCTCCACGAGCAGTACTTC; CDR3 protein: CASSSGSLHEQYF
D gene: .; J gene: TRBJ2-3; clone size: .; V gene: TRBV3-1; CDR3 DNA: TGTGCCACCACCCAAGGTCTGTGGAGGTCAGATACGCAGTATTTT; CDR3 protein: CATTQGLWRSDTQYF
D gene: .; J gene: TRBJ2-7; clone size: few; V gene: TRBV7-2; CDR3 DNA: TGTGCCAGCAGCTCCTCACCCGGCTACGAGCAGTACTTC; CDR3 protein: CASSSSPGYEQYF
D gene: TRBD2; J gene: TRBJ2-5; clone size: .; V gene: TRBV4-2; CDR3 DNA: TGTGCCAGCAGCCAAGGAGGACTAGCGGGATTGGGGCAAGAGACCCAGTACTTC; CDR3 protein: CASSQGGLAGLGQETQYF
D gene: .; J gene: TRBJ1-5; clone size: .; V gene: TRBV10-2; CDR3 DNA: TGCGCCACCGGGCGGGGACTGGCTCAGCCCCAGCATTTT; CDR3 protein: CATGRGLAQPQHF
D gene: TRBD2; J gene: TRBJ2-3; clone size: .; V gene: TRBV7-3; CDR3 DNA: TGTGCCTCGGCGGGACTAGCAGGAGATACGCAGTATTTT; CDR3 protein: CASAGLAGDTQYF
D gene: TRBD1; J gene: TRBJ2-1; clone size: many; V gene: TRBV12-5; CDR3 DNA: TGTGCTAGTGGTTGGGGGACAGGGATCGGTGAGCAGTTCTTC; CDR3 protein: CASGWGTGIGEQFF
D gene: .; J gene: TRBJ2-7; clone size: .; V gene: TRBV5-6; CDR3 DNA: TGTGCCAGCAGCTTGGTTAACAGGGCTACCTACGAGCAGTACTTC; CDR3 protein: CASSLVNRATYEQYF
D gene: TRBD2; J gene: TRBJ2-7; clone size: .; V gene: TRBV19; CDR3 DNA: TGTGCCAGTAGTACGACTAGCGGTTACGAGCAGTACTTC; CDR3 protein: CASSTTSGYEQYF
D gene: TRBD2; J gene: TRBJ2-7; clone size: few; V gene: TRBV9; CDR3 DNA: TGTGCCAGCAGCGTAGGTCCGGCTAGCGGGGCCTACGAGCAGTACTTC; CDR3 protein: CASSVGPASGAYEQYF
D gene: TRBD2; J gene: TRBJ2-3; clone size: many; V gene: TRBV7-2; CDR3 DNA: TGTGCCAGCAGCTTGGGAGCGGGAGATCCCACAGATACGCAGTATTTT; CDR3 protein: CASSLGAGDPTDTQYF
D gene: TRBD1; J gene: TRBJ2-2; clone size: .; V gene: TRBV25-1; CDR3 DNA: TGTGCCAGCAGTGGCTGGTCCCGGGACAGCACCGGGGAGCTGTTTTTT; CDR3 protein: CASSGWSRDSTGELFF
D gene: .; J gene: TRBJ2-3; clone size: many; V gene: TRBV6-1; CDR3 DNA: TGTGCCAGCAGCCGTACTTTCACAGATACGCAGTATTTT; CDR3 protein: CASSRTFTDTQYF
D gene: .; J gene: TRBJ2-5; clone size: .; V gene: TRBV28; CDR3 DNA: TGTGCCAGCAGTCCCTACCTTCCCACTAGAACGTACCAAGAGACCCAGTACTTC; CDR3 protein: CASSPYLPTRTYQETQYF
D gene: TRBD1; J gene: TRBJ1-1; clone size: many; V gene: TRBV10-3; CDR3 DNA: TGTGCCATCACCTCGGGACAGGGGGCTGTTGAAGCTTTCTTT; CDR3 protein: CAITSGQGAVEAFF
D gene: TRBD2; J gene: TRBJ2-3; clone size: once; V gene: TRBV7-9; CDR3 DNA: TGTGCCAGCAGCTTTGCGACTAGCATGACGCAGTATTTT; CDR3 protein: CASSFATSMTQYF
D gene: .; J gene: TRBJ1-2; clone size: few; V gene: TRBV6-2/TRBV6-3; CDR3 DNA: TGTGCCAGCAAGGAAGTACAGGACTATGGCTACACCTTC; CDR3 protein: CASKEVQDYGYTF
D gene: .; J gene: TRBJ2-1; clone size: many; V gene: TRBV3-1; CDR3 DNA: TGTGCCAGCAGCCTCTCCCGGGGATCCAAAAGTGAGCAGTTCTTC; CDR3 protein: CASSLSRGSKSEQFF
D gene: TRBD2; J gene: TRBJ2-3; clone size: many; V gene: TRBV6-2/TRBV6-3; CDR3 DNA: TGTGCCAGCAGTCAAGGGACTAGCGGACGCACAGATACGCAGTATTTT; CDR3 protein: CASSQGTSGRTDTQYF
D gene: .; J gene: TRBJ2-3; clone size: many; V gene: TRBV25-1; CDR3 DNA: TGTGCCAGCACTCTCCCGGGGGCACCTACGCAGTATTTT; CDR3 protein: CASTLPGAPTQYF
D gene: .; J gene: TRBJ2-7; clone size: many; V gene: TRBV24-1; CDR3 DNA: TGTGCCACCAGTAGTACGGGGAACTACGAGCAGTACTTC; CDR3 protein: CATSSTGNYEQYF
D gene: .; J gene: TRBJ1-1; clone size: many; V gene: TRBV2; CDR3 DNA: TGTGCCAGCAGTGAAACCGGTCCCAGGAACACTGAAGCTTTCTTT; CDR3 protein: CASSETGPRNTEAFF
D gene: .; J gene: TRBJ1-2; clone size: few; V gene: TRBV5-6; CDR3 DNA: TGTGCCAGCAGCTTGATTGGAGGGGGCTACACCTTC; CDR3 protein: CASSLIGGGYTF
D gene: .; J gene: TRBJ2-1; clone size: many; V gene: TRBV29-1; CDR3 DNA: TGCAGCGTTGAATGGAGGGGCGCCTGGTACAATGAGCAGTTCTTC; CDR3 protein: CSVEWRGAWYNEQFF
D gene: .; J gene: TRBJ2-5; clone size: .; V gene: TRBV15; CDR3 DNA: TGTGCCACCAGCAGGCAACTAGGGGGGGAGACCCAGTACTTC; CDR3 protein: CATSRQLGGETQYF
D gene: .; J gene: TRBJ2-6; clone size: many; V gene: TRBV20-1; CDR3 DNA: TGCAGTGCTAGTACACCGATCTCTGGGGCCAACGTCCTGACTTTC; CDR3 protein: CSASTPISGANVLTF
D gene: TRBD1; J gene: TRBJ2-7; clone size: many; V gene: TRBV29-1; CDR3 DNA: TGCAGCGTGACCGGACAGGTCTACTACGAGCAGTACTTC; CDR3 protein: CSVTGQVYYEQYF
D gene: .; J gene: TRBJ1-1; clone size: few; V gene: TRBV2; CDR3 DNA: TGTGCCAGCAGTACGTGGGCCGGGAAGAACACTGAAGCTTTCTTT; CDR3 protein: CASSTWAGKNTEAFF
D gene: .; J gene: TRBJ2-7; clone size: many; V gene: TRBV7-8; CDR3 DNA: TGTGCCAGCAGCAAACCGACTAGCTACGAGCAGTACTTC; CDR3 protein: CASSKPTSYEQYF
D gene: .; J gene: TRBJ2-5; clone size: few; V gene: TRBV4-1; CDR3 DNA: TGCGCCAGCAGCCAAGATCTAGTTGCCCCTGGAAAGCCCCGAAAAGAGACCCAGTACTTC; CDR3 protein: CASSQDLVAPGKPRKETQYF
D gene: TRBD1; J gene: TRBJ2-3; clone size: .; V gene: TRBV20-1; CDR3 DNA: TGCTGTGCTAGATTTCATGGACAGGGTGGCACAGATACGCAGTATTTT; CDR3 protein: CCARFHGQGGTDTQYF
D gene: .; J gene: TRBJ2-1; clone size: many; V gene: TRBV20-1; CDR3 DNA: TGCAGTGCTAGAGATGGGCCAGCCAGGGAGCAGTTCTTC; CDR3 protein: CSARDGPAREQFF
D gene: .; J gene: TRBJ2-3; clone size: many; V gene: TRBV6-1; CDR3 DNA: TGTGCCAGCGAACCAGCGGATAGCAGCACAGATACGCAGTATTTT; CDR3 protein: CASEPADSSTDTQYF
D gene: TRBD1; J gene: TRBJ2-1; clone size: few; V gene: TRBV2; CDR3 DNA: TGTGCCAGCAGACAGGGGAGCTCCTACAATGAGCAGTTCTTC; CDR3 protein: CASRQGSSYNEQFF